These 4 T cell receptor beta chains were sequenced from one sample in a study of monozygotic twins with cystic fibrosis. Libraries were prepared by immunoSEQ multiplex PCR; TCRdb keeps only in-frame clonotypes and omits some of them. The sample lists about 9,100 clones; around 93% were seen once. Sequencing was done on a sample of blood. These receptors were collected from a boy aged 2-9 years with cystic fibrosis.

This chain uses TRBV7-6 with TRBJ2-3; TRBD1 matches at 7 bases. Germline V gives CDR1 SGHVS, CDR2 FNYEAQ. The J segment lost 2 bases and the V segment lost 5 bases, leaving 10 bases of the junction unmatched. The CDR3 extends over 16 amino acids. CDR3 in amino acids: CASSIGDRVNTDTQYF. The CDR3 DNA follows: TGTGCCAGCAGCATTGGAGACAGGGTGAACACAGATACGCAGTATTTT.

The V and J genes are TRBV5-1 and TRBJ1-5, with TRBD1 matching over 7 bases. CDR1 and CDR2 (germline): SGHRS, YFSETQ. This CDR3 contains 17 residues. The V segment lost 0 bases and the J segment 4 bases; nucleotides outside the gene matches: 10. The CDR3 protein is CASSLGSTTGSNQPQHF. The DNA for the CDR3 is TGCGCCAGCAGCTTGGGATCAACGACAGGGTCGAATCAGCCCCAGCATTTT.

V and J are TRBV5-1 and TRBJ2-5; D uncertain. CDR1 is SGHRS, CDR2 YFSETQ, per germline. This CDR3 is 16 amino acids long. The ends were cut back, 0 bases at V and 1 base at J, with 13 bases in the middle. The CDR3 bases are TGCGCCAGCAGCTTGGATAGTAGCCCGGGCCAAGAGACCCAGTACTTC. Its translation: CASSLDSSPGQETQYF.

V and J are TRBV6-5 and TRBJ1-1; D is undetermined. The CDR3 length is 15 residues. CDR1 and CDR2 (germline): MNHEY, SVGAGI. Deletions cut 0 bases from V and 0 bases from J, with 8 bases between. CDR3 region: CASSYSGQLNTEAFF. The CDR3 coding sequence is TGTGCCAGCAGTTACTCCGGCCAATTGAACACTGAAGCTTTCTTT.